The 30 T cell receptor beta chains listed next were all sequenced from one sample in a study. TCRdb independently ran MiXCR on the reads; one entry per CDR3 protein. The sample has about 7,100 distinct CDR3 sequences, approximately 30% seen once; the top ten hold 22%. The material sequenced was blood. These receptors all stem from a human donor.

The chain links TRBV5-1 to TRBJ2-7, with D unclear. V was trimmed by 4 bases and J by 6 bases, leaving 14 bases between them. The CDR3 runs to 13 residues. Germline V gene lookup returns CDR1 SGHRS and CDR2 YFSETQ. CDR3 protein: CASSVAPGGEQYF. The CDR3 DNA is TGCGCCAGCAGCGTTGCGCCGGGCGGCGAGCAGTACTTC.

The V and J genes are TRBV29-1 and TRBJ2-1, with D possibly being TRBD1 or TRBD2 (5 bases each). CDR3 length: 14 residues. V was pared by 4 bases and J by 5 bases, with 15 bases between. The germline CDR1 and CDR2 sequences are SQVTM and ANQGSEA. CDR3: CSVGLGRGNNEQFF. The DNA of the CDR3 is TGCAGCGTTGGCTTGGGACGGGGTAACAATGAGCAGTTCTTC.

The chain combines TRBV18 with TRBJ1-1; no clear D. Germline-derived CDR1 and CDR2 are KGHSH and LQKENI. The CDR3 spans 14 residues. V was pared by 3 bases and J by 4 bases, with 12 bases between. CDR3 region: CASSPRGGSTEAFF. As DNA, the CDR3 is TGTGCCAGCTCACCCCGTGGAGGGAGCACTGAAGCTTTCTTT.

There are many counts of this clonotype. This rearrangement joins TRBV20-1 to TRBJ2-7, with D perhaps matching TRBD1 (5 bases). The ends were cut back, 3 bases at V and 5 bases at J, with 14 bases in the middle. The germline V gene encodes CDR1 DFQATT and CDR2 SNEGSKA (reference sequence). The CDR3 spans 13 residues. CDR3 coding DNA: TGCAGTGCTAGTTATCAGGGCGGCAACGAGCAGTACTTC. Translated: CSASYQGGNEQYF.

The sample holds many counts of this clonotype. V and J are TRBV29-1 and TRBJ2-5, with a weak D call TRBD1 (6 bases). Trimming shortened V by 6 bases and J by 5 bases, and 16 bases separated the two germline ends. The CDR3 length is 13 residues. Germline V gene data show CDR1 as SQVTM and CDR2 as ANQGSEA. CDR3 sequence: CSVDTGSGETQYF. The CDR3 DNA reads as TGCAGCGTAGACACAGGGTCGGGGGAGACCCAGTACTTC.

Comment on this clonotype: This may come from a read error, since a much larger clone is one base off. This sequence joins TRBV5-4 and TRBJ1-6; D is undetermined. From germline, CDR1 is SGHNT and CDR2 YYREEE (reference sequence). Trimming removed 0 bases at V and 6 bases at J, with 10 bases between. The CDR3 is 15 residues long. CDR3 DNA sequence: TGTGCCAGCAGCTTGGCGCGCAGGTTTAATTCACCCCTCCACTTT. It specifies CASSLARRFNSPLHF. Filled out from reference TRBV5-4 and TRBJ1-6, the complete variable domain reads ETGVTQSPTHLIKTRGQQVTLRCSSQSGHNTVSWYQQALGQGPQFIFQYYREEENGRGNFPPRFSGLQFPNYSSELNVNALELDDSALYLCASSLARRFNSPLHFGNGTRLTVT.

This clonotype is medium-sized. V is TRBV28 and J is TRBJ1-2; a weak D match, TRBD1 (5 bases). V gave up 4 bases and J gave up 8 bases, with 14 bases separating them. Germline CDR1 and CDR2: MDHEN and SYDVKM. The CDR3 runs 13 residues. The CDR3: CASSSGTIKGYTF. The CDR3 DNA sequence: TGTGCCAGCAGTTCCGGGACGATCAAAGGCTACACCTTC.

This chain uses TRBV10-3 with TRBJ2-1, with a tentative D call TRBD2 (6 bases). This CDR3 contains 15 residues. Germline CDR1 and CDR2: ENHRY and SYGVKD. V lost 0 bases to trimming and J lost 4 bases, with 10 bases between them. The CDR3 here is CAISESYGGYNEQFF. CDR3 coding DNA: TGTGCCATCAGTGAGTCGTACGGGGGTTACAATGAGCAGTTCTTC.

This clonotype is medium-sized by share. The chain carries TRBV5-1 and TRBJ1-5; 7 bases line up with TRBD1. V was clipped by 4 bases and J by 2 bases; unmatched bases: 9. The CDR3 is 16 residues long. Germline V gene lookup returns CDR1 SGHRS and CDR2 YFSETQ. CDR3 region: CASSRGPGGGNQPQHF. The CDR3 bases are TGCGCCAGCAGCCGTGGCCCAGGGGGGGGCAATCAGCCCCAGCATTTT.

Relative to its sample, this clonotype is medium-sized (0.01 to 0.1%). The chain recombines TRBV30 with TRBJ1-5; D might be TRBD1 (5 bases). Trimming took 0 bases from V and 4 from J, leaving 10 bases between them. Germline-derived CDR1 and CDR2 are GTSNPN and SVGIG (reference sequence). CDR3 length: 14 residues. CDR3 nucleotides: TGTGCCTGGAGTGTAAGGGGAATGAATCAGCCCCAGCATTTT. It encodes CAWSVRGMNQPQHF.

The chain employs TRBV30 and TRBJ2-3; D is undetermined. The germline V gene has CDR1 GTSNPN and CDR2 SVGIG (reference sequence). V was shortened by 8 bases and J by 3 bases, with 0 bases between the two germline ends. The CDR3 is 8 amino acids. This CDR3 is CATDTQYF. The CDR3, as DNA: TGTGCCACAGATACGCAGTATTTT. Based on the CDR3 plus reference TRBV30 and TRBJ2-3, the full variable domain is SQTIHQWPATLVQPVGSPLSLECTVEGTSNPNLYWYRQAAGRGLQLLFYSVGIGQISSEVPQNLSASRPQDRQFILSSKKLLLSDSGFYLCATDTQYFGPGTRLTVL.

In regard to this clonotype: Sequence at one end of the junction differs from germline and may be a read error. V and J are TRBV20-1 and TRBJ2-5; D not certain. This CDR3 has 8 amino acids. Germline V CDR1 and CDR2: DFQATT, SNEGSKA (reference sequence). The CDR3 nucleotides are TGCAGTGCTAGACCTGGGAACTTC. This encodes CSARPGNF.

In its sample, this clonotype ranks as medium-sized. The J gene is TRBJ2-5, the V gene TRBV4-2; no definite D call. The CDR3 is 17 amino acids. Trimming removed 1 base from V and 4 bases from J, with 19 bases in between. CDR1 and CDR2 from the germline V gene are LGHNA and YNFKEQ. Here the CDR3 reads CASSQVALSAHGETQYF. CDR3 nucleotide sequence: TGTGCCAGCAGCCAAGTGGCCCTTTCGGCCCACGGAGAGACCCAGTACTTC.

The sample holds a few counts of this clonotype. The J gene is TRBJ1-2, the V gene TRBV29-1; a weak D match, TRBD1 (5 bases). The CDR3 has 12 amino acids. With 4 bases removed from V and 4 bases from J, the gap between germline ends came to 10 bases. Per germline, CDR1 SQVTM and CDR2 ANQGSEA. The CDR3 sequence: CSVVAGTYGYTF. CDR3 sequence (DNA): TGCAGCGTTGTAGCAGGGACCTATGGCTACACCTTC.

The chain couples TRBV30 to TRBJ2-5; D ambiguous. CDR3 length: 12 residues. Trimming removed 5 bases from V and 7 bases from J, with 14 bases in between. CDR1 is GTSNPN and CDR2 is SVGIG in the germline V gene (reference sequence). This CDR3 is CAWAPPFGTQYF. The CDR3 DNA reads TGTGCCTGGGCCCCTCCCTTTGGGACCCAGTACTTC.

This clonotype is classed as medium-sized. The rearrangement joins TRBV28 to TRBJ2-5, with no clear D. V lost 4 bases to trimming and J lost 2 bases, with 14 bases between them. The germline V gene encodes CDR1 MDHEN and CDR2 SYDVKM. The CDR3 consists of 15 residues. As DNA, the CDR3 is TGTGCCAGCAGTTCCGGGCGACTGACGCAAGAGACCCAGTACTTC. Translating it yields CASSSGRLTQETQYF.

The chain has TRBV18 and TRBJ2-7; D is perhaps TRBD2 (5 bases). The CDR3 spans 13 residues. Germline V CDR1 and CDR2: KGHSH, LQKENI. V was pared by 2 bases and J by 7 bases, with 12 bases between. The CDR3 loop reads CASSPVLAYEQYF. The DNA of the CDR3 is TGTGCCAGCTCACCAGTCCTAGCATATGAGCAGTACTTC.

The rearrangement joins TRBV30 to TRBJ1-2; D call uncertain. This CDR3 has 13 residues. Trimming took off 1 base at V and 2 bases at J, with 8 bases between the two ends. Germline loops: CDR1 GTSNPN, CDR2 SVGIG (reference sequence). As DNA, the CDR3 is TGTGCCTGGAGTGGAAAGGGCAACTATGGCTACACCTTC. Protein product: CAWSGKGNYGYTF.

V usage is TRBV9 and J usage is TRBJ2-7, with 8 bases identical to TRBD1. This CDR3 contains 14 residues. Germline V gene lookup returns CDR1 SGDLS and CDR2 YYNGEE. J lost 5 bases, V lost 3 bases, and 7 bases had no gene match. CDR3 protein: CASSASRGRHEQYF. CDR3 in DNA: TGTGCCAGCAGCGCGTCCAGGGGGCGCCACGAGCAGTACTTC.

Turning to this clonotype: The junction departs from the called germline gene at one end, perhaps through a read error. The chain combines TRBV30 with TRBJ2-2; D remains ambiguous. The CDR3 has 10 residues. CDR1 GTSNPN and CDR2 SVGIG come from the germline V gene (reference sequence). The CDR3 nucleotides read TGTGCCTGGAACACAGGGGAGCTGTTTTTT. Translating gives CAWNTGELFF.

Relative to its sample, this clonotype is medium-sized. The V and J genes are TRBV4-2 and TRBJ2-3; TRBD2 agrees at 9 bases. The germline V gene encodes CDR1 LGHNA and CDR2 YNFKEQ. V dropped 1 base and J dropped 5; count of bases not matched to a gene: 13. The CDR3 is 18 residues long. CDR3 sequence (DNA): TGTGCCAGCAGCCAAGTCCTAGCGGGAATGGGATATGGAGATACGCAGTATTTT. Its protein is CASSQVLAGMGYGDTQYF.

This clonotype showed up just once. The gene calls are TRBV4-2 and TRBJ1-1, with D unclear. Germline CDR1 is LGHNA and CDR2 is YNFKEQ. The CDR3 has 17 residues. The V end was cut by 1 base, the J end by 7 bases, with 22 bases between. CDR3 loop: CASSQAAAMEGAGEAFF. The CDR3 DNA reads TGTGCCAGCAGCCAAGCGGCCGCCATGGAGGGAGCGGGTGAAGCTTTCTTT.

DNA for the CDR3: TGTGCCAGCTCACCATCATCCGAGACCCAGTACTTC. Protein: CASSPSSETQYF. The rearrangement uses TRBV18 and TRBJ2-5; the D is unclear. The CDR3 covers 12 residues. V lost 2 bases and J lost 5, with 6 bases in between. Germline V gene sequence: CDR1 KGHSH, CDR2 LQKENI.

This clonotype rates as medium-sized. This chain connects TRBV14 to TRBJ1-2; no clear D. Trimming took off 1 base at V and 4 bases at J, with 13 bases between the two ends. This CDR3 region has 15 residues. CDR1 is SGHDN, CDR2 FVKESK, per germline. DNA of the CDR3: TGTGCCAGCAGCCAAGGGTTTAGGGAAGCCTATGGCTACACCTTC. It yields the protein CASSQGFREAYGYTF.

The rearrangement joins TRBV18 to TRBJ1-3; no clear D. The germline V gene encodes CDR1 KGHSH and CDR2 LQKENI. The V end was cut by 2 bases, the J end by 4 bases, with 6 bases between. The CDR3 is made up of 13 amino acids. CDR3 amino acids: CASSPREGNTIYF. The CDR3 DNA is TGTGCCAGCTCACCAAGGGAAGGAAACACCATATATTTT.

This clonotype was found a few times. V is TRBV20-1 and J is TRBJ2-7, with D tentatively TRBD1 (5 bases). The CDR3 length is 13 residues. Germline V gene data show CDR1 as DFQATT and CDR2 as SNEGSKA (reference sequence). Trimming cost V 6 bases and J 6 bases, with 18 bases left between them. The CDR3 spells CSATRSGFGEQYF. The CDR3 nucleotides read TGCAGTGCCACGAGGTCAGGGTTCGGCGAGCAGTACTTC.

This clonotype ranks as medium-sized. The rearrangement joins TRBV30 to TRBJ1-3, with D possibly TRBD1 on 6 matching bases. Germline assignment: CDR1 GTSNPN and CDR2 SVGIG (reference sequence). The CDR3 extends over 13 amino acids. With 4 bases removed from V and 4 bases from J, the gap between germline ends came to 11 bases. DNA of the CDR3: TGTGCCTGGATGGAGGGGGTGGGAAACACCATATATTTT. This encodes CAWMEGVGNTIYF.

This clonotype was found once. The CDR3 coding sequence is TGTGCCAGCTCACCCCGGTCGGGAGGGGGCTCTCAGCCCCAGCATTTT. The encoded protein is CASSPRSGGGSQPQHF. V usage is TRBV18 and J usage is TRBJ1-5; 7 nucleotides line up with TRBD1. V was pared by 3 bases and J by 6 bases, with 11 bases of the junction left unmatched. The CDR3 is made up of 16 amino acids. The germline V gene encodes CDR1 KGHSH and CDR2 LQKENI.

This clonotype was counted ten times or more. CDR3 nucleotide sequence: TGCGCCAGCAGCTTTCGCCCAACTAGCGGGAGTACCACCGGGGAGCTGTTTTTT. It translates to CASSFRPTSGSTTGELFF. The chain recombines TRBV5-1 with TRBJ2-2, with 11 bases identical to TRBD2. The CDR3 is 18 residues long. The V and J ends lost 2 bases and 4 bases, in that order; junction bases with no gene match: 10. Germline V gene data show CDR1 as SGHRS and CDR2 as YFSETQ.

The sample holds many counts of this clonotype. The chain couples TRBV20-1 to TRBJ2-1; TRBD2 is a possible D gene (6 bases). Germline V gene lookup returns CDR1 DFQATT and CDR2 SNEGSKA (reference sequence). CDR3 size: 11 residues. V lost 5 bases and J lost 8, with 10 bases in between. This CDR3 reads CSAPGRHEQFF. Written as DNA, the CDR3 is TGCAGTGCTCCTGGGAGGCATGAGCAGTTCTTC.